These 12 T cell receptor beta chains originate from one sample sequenced in a study of blood T cell repertoires in COVID-19. The repertoire was sequenced with immunoSEQ multiplex PCR; TCRdb's copy has only in-frame clones and lacks some. Of 95,000 to 150,000 clones in the sample, approximately 90% are singletons; the top ten hold around 4%. The material sequenced was peripheral blood. The receptors derive from a man aged 35 to 55 with acute or convalescent COVID-19.

This clone was seen only once. The gene calls are TRBV6-1 and TRBJ1-1; no clear D. The V and J ends lost 3 bases and 7 bases respectively, with 6 bases between them. This CDR3 spans 11 amino acids. Germline V gives CDR1 MNHNS, CDR2 SASEGT. The CDR3 protein is CASSDFGEAFF. CDR3 sequence (DNA): TGTGCCAGCAGTGATTTCGGTGAAGCTTTCTTT.

The chain joins TRBV7-9 to TRBJ1-2; no clear D gene. V was cut by 5 bases and J by 6 bases, with 16 bases left in between. The CDR3 is 14 amino acids. Germline V CDR1 and CDR2: SEHNR, FQNEAQ (reference sequence). CDR3 DNA sequence: TGTGCCAGCAGCGCCTCGACCAGGACTGATGGCTACACCTTC. It yields the protein CASSASTRTDGYTF.

This clone was counted a single time. The chain links TRBV19 to TRBJ1-6, with 10 positions matching TRBD1. The CDR3 is made up of 15 amino acids. Germline assignment: CDR1 LNHDA and CDR2 SQIVND (reference sequence). Unmatched junction bases numbered 4, after V lost 5 bases and J lost 6 bases. DNA for the CDR3: TGTGCCAGTAGTCCTCGGACAGGGGGTAATTCACCCCTCCACTTT. Residues: CASSPRTGGNSPLHF.

The V gene is TRBV10-3, the J gene TRBJ1-4; 8 nucleotides match TRBD1. Germline V gives CDR1 ENHRY, CDR2 SYGVKD. CDR3 length: 14 amino acids. V shed 6 bases, J shed 5 bases, and the junction held 5 bases outside the gene matches. The DNA of the CDR3 is TGTGCCATCAGCCCGACAGGGGAGAATGAAAAACTGTTTTTT. Protein product: CAISPTGENEKLFF.

This clone came up once. The rearrangement uses TRBV20-1 and TRBJ2-1; D perhaps matches TRBD1 (5 bases). This CDR3 comprises 15 residues. V dropped 3 bases and J dropped 3 bases, with 15 bases sitting between them. CDR1 and CDR2 from the germline V gene are DFQATT and SNEGSKA (reference sequence). The CDR3 DNA reads as TGCAGTGCTAGTCCCGGCACAAGGGGCTACAATGAGCAGTTCTTC. This gives the protein CSASPGTRGYNEQFF.

V and J are TRBV6-5 and TRBJ2-2; 9 bases line up with TRBD1. Germline loops: CDR1 MNHEY, CDR2 SVGAGI. V dropped 6 bases and J dropped 3; count of bases not matched to a gene: 5. This CDR3 spans 15 amino acids. The CDR3 DNA sequence: TGTGCCAGCAGAGGACAGGGGAAGGACACCGGGGAGCTGTTTTTT. It yields the protein CASRGQGKDTGELFF.

This chain links TRBV7-2 with TRBJ2-5; a weak D match, TRBD1 (5 bases). CDR1 is SGHTA and CDR2 is FQGNSA in the germline V gene. The ends were cut back, 1 base at V and 4 bases at J, with 13 bases in the middle. There are 15 residues in the CDR3. The chain's CDR3 is CASSLGFFGAETQYF. The CDR3 DNA reads as TGTGCCAGCAGCTTAGGGTTTTTTGGGGCAGAGACCCAGTACTTC.

This clone was counted a few times. V usage is TRBV29-1 and J usage is TRBJ2-6; D is perhaps TRBD1 (6 bases). This CDR3 contains 15 residues. Between the trimmed V and J ends, which lost 4 bases and 4 bases, there was a span of 14 bases. The germline V gene has CDR1 SQVTM and CDR2 ANQGSEA. The CDR3 DNA is TGCAGCGTTGGGGGCAGGGGCGGCGGGGCCAACGTCCTGACTTTC. Translation gives CSVGGRGGGANVLTF.

The V gene is TRBV5-1, the J gene TRBJ2-1, with D possibly matching TRBD2 (5 bases). The CDR3 runs to 15 residues. Per the germline V gene, CDR1 is SGHRS and CDR2 is YFSETQ. Trimming shortened V by 2 bases and J by 1 base, and 10 bases separated the two germline ends. CDR3: CASSLEGMSYNEQFF. The CDR3 nucleotides are TGCGCCAGCAGCTTAGAGGGTATGTCCTACAATGAGCAGTTCTTC.

The genes are TRBV3-1 (or the pseudogene TRBV3-2) and TRBJ2-2, with D perhaps matching TRBD2 (6 bases). The ends were cut back, 3 bases at V and 3 bases at J, with 11 bases in the middle. Per the germline V gene, CDR1 is LGHDT and CDR2 is YNNKEL (reference sequence). The CDR3 sequence is 15 residues long. The CDR3 nucleotides are TGTGCCAGCAGCCAGGGGCCGGGGGACACCGGGGAGCTGTTTTTT. This gives the protein CASSQGPGDTGELFF.

The J gene is TRBJ1-6, the V gene TRBV5-4; D is unresolved. The ends were cut back, 4 bases at V and 6 bases at J, with 11 bases in the middle. The CDR3 is made up of 14 amino acids. CDR1 SGHNT and CDR2 YYREEE come from the germline V gene (reference sequence). The CDR3 protein is CASSPQYSNSPLHF. The CDR3 DNA follows: TGTGCCAGCAGCCCCCAATACAGTAATTCACCCCTCCACTTT.

In this sample, this clone turned up once. The genes are TRBV18 and TRBJ1-2; D is uncertain. The CDR3 is 14 amino acids. V was pared by 3 bases and J by 7 bases, with 15 bases between. Germline CDR1 and CDR2: KGHSH and LQKENI. The CDR3 is CASSPASLPGGYTF. DNA of the CDR3: TGTGCCAGCTCACCCGCGTCCCTTCCGGGTGGCTACACCTTC.